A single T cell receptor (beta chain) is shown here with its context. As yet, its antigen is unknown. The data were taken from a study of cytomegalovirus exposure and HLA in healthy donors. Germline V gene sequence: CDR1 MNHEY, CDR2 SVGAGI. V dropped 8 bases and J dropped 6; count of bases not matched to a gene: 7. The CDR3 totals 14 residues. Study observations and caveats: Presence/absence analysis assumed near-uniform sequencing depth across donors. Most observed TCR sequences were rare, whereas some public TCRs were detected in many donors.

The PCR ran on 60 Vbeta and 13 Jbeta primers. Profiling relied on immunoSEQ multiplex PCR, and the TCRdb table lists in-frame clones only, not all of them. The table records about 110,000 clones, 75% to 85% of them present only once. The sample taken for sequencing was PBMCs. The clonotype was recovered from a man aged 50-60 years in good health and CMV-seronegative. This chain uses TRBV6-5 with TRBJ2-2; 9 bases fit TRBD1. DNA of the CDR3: TGTGCCAGCCGATGGACAGGGGCGGCCGGGGAGCTGTTTTTT. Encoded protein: CASRWTGAAGELFF.